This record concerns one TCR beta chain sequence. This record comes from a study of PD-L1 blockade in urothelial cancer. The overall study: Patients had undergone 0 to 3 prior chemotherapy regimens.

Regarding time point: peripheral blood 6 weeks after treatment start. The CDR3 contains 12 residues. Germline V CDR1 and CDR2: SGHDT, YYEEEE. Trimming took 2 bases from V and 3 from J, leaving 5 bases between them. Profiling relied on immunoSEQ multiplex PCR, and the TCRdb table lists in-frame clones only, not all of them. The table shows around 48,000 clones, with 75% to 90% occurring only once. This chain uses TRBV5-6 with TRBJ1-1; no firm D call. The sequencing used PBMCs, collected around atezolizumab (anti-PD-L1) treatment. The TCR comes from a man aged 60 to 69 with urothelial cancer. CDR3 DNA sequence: TGTGCCAGCAGCTTTCCCGACACTGAAGCTTTCTTT. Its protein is CASSFPDTEAFF.